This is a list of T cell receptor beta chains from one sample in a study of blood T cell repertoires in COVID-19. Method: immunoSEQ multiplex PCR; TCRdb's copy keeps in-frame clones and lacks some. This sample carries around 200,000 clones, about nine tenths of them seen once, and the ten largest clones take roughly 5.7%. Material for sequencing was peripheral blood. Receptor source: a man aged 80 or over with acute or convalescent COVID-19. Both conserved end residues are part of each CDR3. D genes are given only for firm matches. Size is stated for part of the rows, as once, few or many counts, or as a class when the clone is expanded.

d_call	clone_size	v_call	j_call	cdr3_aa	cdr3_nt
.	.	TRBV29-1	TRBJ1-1	CSVVHYHGEAFF	TGCAGCGTTGTCCACTACCATGGTGAAGCTTTCTTT
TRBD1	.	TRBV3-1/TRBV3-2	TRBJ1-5	CASSTGGQPQHF	TGTGCCAGTTCGACAGGGGGGCAGCCCCAGCATTTT
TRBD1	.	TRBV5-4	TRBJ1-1	CASSREGAWAEAFF	TGTGCCAGCAGCCGGGAGGGGGCCTGGGCTGAAGCTTTCTTT
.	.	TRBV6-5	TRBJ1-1	CASNVRNTEAFF	TGTGCCAGCAATGTGAGGAACACTGAAGCTTTCTTT
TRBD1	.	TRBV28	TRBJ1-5	CASGDRGPNQPQHF	TGTGCCAGCGGAGACAGGGGGCCAAATCAGCCCCAGCATTTT
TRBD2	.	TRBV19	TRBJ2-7	CASSQGLAGYEQYF	TGTGCCAGTAGTCAGGGACTAGCGGGATACGAGCAGTACTTC
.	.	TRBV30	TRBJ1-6	CAWSVSQGRDSPLHF	TGTGCCTGGAGTGTATCCCAGGGTCGCGATTCACCCCTCCACTTT
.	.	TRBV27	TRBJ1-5	CASSLSSLRGSNQPQHF	TGTGCCAGCAGTTTATCCAGTCTTCGGGGGAGCAATCAGCCCCAGCATTTT
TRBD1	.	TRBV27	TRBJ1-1	CASRNRQGLTEAFF	TGTGCCAGCAGAAACCGACAGGGGCTCACTGAAGCTTTCTTT
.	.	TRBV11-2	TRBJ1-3	CASRGGVGLENTIYF	TGTGCCAGCAGGGGGGGAGTGGGGCTCGAAAACACCATATATTTT
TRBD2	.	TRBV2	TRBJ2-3	CATLLRGAQYF	TGTGCCACCCTCCTCCGGGGGGCGCAGTATTTT
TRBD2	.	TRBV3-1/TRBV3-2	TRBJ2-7	CASSSGLAYEQYF	TGTGCCAGCAGCTCGGGACTAGCGTACGAGCAGTACTTC
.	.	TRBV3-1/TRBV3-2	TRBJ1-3	CASSQVRSSGNTIYF	TGTGCCAGCAGCCAAGTCCGGAGTTCTGGAAACACCATATATTTT
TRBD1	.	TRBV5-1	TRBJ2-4	CASSLDQGAFQYF	TGCGCCAGCAGCTTGGACCAGGGGGCGTTTCAGTACTTC
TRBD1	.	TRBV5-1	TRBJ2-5	CASSITGGVETQYF	TGCGCCAGCAGCATAACAGGGGGCGTTGAGACCCAGTACTTC
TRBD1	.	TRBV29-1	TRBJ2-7	CSVRQGSYEQYF	TGCAGCGTAAGACAGGGATCCTACGAGCAGTACTTC
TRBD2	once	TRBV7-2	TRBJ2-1	CASSLRGGSTYNEQFF	TGTGCCAGCAGCTTAAGGGGCGGGAGTACTTACAATGAGCAGTTCTTC
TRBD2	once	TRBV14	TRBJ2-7	CASSPTPGLAGGIPYEQYF	TGTGCCAGCAGCCCGACACCCGGACTAGCGGGAGGTATCCCCTACGAGCAGTACTTC
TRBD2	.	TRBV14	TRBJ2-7	CASSPATSGSRGWEQYF	TGTGCCAGCAGCCCAGCAACTAGCGGGAGTCGAGGGTGGGAGCAGTACTTC
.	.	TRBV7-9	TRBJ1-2	CASSLGGDDYGYTF	TGTGCCAGCAGCTTAGGGGGGGACGACTATGGCTACACCTTC
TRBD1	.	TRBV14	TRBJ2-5	CATRGQGKETQYF	TGTGCCACTCGGGGACAGGGGAAAGAGACCCAGTACTTC
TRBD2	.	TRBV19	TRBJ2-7	CASSIGLAEIYAQYF	TGTGCCAGTAGTATTGGACTAGCGGAGATCTACGCGCAGTACTTC
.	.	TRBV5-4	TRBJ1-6	CASSFGQRYNSPLHF	TGTGCCAGCAGCTTCGGACAGCGCTATAATTCACCCCTCCACTTT
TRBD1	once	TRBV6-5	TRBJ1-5	CATDRDRENQPQHF	TGTGCCACAGACCGGGACAGGGAAAATCAGCCCCAGCATTTT
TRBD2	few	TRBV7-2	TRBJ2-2	CASSPGLAGVQTGELFF	TGTGCCAGCAGCCCGGGACTAGCGGGAGTGCAAACCGGGGAGCTGTTTTTT
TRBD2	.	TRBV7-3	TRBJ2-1	CASSTSSGRAYNEQFF	TGTGCCAGCAGCACCTCTAGCGGGAGGGCCTACAATGAGCAGTTCTTC
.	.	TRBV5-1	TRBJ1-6	CASSLSTGNSPLHF	TGCGCCAGCAGCTTGTCAACAGGGAATTCACCCCTCCACTTT
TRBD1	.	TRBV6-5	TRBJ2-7	CASSYGQGASYEQYF	TGTGCCAGCAGTTACGGACAGGGGGCTTCCTACGAGCAGTACTTC
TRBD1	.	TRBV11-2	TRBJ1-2	CASSAGTAVGYTF	TGTGCCAGCAGCGCGGGGACAGCAGTTGGCTACACCTTC
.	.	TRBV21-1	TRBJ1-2	CASSAKTALQGVGYGYTF	TGTGCCAGCAGCGCAAAGACGGCCCTACAGGGGGTAGGCTATGGCTACACCTTC
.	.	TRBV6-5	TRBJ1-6	CASSPRTVGYSPLHF	TGTGCCAGCAGCCCCCGGACAGTAGGATATTCACCCCTCCACTTT
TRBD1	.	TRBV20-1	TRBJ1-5	CSASNPGQSSNQPQHF	TGCAGTGCTAGTAACCCGGGACAGTCGAGCAATCAGCCCCAGCATTTT
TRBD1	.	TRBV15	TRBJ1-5	CATSRDSGQGVIVGNQPQHF	TGTGCCACCAGCAGAGATTCTGGACAGGGTGTCATAGTCGGCAATCAGCCCCAGCATTTT
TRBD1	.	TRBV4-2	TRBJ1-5	CASSQRQGAGQPQHF	TGTGCCAGCAGCCAAAGACAGGGGGCCGGTCAGCCCCAGCATTTT
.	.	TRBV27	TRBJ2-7	CASMGLTYEQYF	TGTGCCAGCATGGGCCTGACCTACGAGCAGTACTTC
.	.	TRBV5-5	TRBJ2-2	CASSLYWQGSTGELFF	TGTGCCAGCAGCTTATATTGGCAGGGCTCTACCGGGGAGCTGTTTTTT
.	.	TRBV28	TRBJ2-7	CASSQGLPYEQYF	TGTGCCAGCAGTCAGGGACTTCCCTACGAGCAGTACTTC
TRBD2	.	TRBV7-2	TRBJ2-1	CASSLSGNNEQFF	TGTGCCAGCAGCTTAAGCGGGAACAATGAGCAGTTCTTC
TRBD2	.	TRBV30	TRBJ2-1	CAWRFSGRGIDEQFF	TGTGCCTGGAGGTTTAGCGGGAGGGGTATCGATGAGCAGTTCTTC
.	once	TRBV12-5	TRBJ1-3	CASERGGTGNTIYF	TGTGCTAGTGAACGCGGGGGTACTGGAAACACCATATATTTT
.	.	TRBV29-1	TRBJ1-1	CSVDPVVVRPEAFF	TGCAGCGTTGACCCCGTCGTAGTCCGCCCAGAAGCTTTCTTT